These 30 T cell receptor beta chains originate from one sample sequenced in a study of metastatic and nonmetastatic thyroid tumors. None of the patients had undergone any treatment ahead of thyroid surgery. TCRdb used MiXCR to call clones anew from the PCR reads. The sample shows around 6,200 clones, roughly 29% of them seen only once. Sample: adjacent normal tissue. These receptors originate from a female donor with papillary thyroid cancer or a benign thyroid nodule (not recorded which). Some clones in this sample may be carry-over from other donors' samples.

The chain is built from TRBV6-2 or TRBV6-3 and TRBJ2-3; D is possibly TRBD1 (6 bases). CDR3 length equals 15 residues. The V gene's germline CDR1 is MNHEY and CDR2 SVGEGT. With 8 bases removed from V and 0 bases from J, the gap between germline ends came to 15 bases. The CDR3 reads CASSPGTSSTDTQYF. The CDR3 nucleotides are TGTGCCAGCTCGCCCGGGACATCTAGCACAGATACGCAGTATTTT.

A single count supports this clone. J is TRBJ2-7 and V is TRBV5-1, with D unresolved. V was cut by 1 base and J by 3 bases, with 5 bases left in between. The CDR3 is made up of 12 amino acids. Germline V gives CDR1 SGHRS, CDR2 YFSETQ. CDR3 sequence (DNA): TGCGCCAGCAGCTTGTTAGTCTACGAGCAGTACTTC. Translating it yields CASSLLVYEQYF.

V usage is TRBV19 and J usage is TRBJ1-2, with D possibly being TRBD1 (6 bases). V was clipped by 5 bases and J by 4 bases, with 20 bases between them. Looked up from germline, CDR1 is LNHDA and CDR2 is SQIVND (reference sequence). The CDR3 runs to 16 residues. For the CDR3, the DNA is TGTGCCAGTAGTCCCCCTGGCAGGGGCTTTGGCTATGGCTACACCTTC. Its protein product is CASSPPGRGFGYGYTF.

This clone was detected a few times. The chain couples TRBV6-1 to TRBJ2-7; D gene ambiguous. The germline V gene encodes CDR1 MNHNS and CDR2 SASEGT. Trimming cost V 3 bases and J 1 base, with 7 bases left between them. This CDR3 is built from 13 residues. CDR3 DNA sequence: TGTGCCAGCAGTGAGCTACTTTCCTACGAGCAGTACTTC. The encoded protein is CASSELLSYEQYF.

The rearrangement links TRBV7-8 to TRBJ1-2, with 7 bases identical to TRBD1. In germline, CDR1 is SGHVS, CDR2 FQNEAQ. V was pared by 3 bases and J by 8 bases, with 6 bases of the junction left unmatched. This CDR3 contains 13 residues. The CDR3 DNA sequence: TGTGCCAGCAGCTTCGTACAGGGGAGCGGCTACACCTTC. Its protein product is CASSFVQGSGYTF.

This clone qualifies as medium-sized. This may be a read error: a much more frequent sequence differs by one nucleotide. The chain links TRBV11-3 to TRBJ2-1, with D uncertain. Germline V lookup: CDR1 SGHNT, CDR2 YENEEA. The length of the CDR3 is 12 residues. For the CDR3, the DNA is TGTGCCAACAGCTTAGTTCCAGACGAGCAGTTCTTC. It is translated as CANSLVPDEQFF. The full variable domain, with the rest looked up from reference TRBV11-3 and TRBJ2-1, is EAGVVQSPRYKIIEKKQPVAFWCNPISGHNTLYWYLQNLGQGPELLIRYENEEAVDDSQLPKDRFSAERLKGVDSTLKIQPAELGDSAVYLCANSLVPDEQFFGPGTRLTVL.

This clone turned up a few times. The rearrangement uses TRBV28 and TRBJ2-5; D unresolved. From germline, CDR1 is MDHEN and CDR2 SYDVKM. Trimming cost V 2 bases and J 3 bases, with 1 base left between them. This CDR3 is built from 11 residues. CDR3 region: CASSLKETQYF. Written as DNA, the CDR3 is TGTGCCAGCAGTTTAAAAGAGACCCAGTACTTC.

There are a few counts of this clone. This chain connects TRBV7-2 to TRBJ2-7, with TRBD1 matching 10 bases. V trimming: 5 bases; J trimming: 2 bases; junction bases outside the gene matches: 6. CDR3 size: 15 residues. Looked up from germline, CDR1 is SGHTA and CDR2 is FQGNSA. CDR3 DNA: TGTGCCAGCAGCCTAGGGGGGACAGGGGCCTACGAGCAGTACTTC. Translation: CASSLGGTGAYEQYF. The full variable domain, in which reference TRBV7-2 and TRBJ2-7 provide the parts outside the CDR3, is GAGVSQSPSNKVTEKGKDVELRCDPISGHTALYWYRQSLGQGLEFLIYFQGNSAPDKSGLPSDRFSAERTGGSVSTLTIQRTQQEDSAVYLCASSLGGTGAYEQYFGPGTRLTVT.

In this sample, this clone is medium-sized. The genes are TRBV18 and TRBJ2-1; weak D call: TRBD1 (6 bases). The V and J ends lost 0 bases and 3 bases respectively, with 9 bases between them. This CDR3 has 15 amino acids. Looked up from germline, CDR1 is KGHSH and CDR2 is LQKENI. The chain's CDR3 is CASSPPPGDYNEQFF. The CDR3 region has the DNA TGTGCCAGCTCACCACCCCCAGGGGACTACAATGAGCAGTTCTTC.

The chain couples TRBV5-1 to TRBJ2-1; a possible D gene is TRBD1 (6 bases). Germline lookup yields CDR1 SGHRS and CDR2 YFSETQ. V lost 5 bases, J lost 6 bases, and 21 bases lay in between. The CDR3 is 16 residues long. The CDR3 DNA follows: TGCGCCAGCAGTAGAGGCCAGGGGATGTGGAGCAATGAGCAGTTCTTC. This encodes CASSRGQGMWSNEQFF.

This clone was counted a few times. This specimen includes other DNA sequences encoding the same CDR3. This sequence joins TRBV27 and TRBJ2-3; no reliable D call. Germline CDR1 MNHEY, CDR2 SMNVEV (reference sequence). The CDR3 is 14 residues long. Trimming took 5 bases from V and 0 from J, leaving 9 bases between them. This CDR3 is CASSLTESTDTQYF. DNA of the CDR3: TGTGCCAGCAGTCTTACAGAAAGCACAGATACGCAGTATTTT.

CDR3 sequence reads: CASSPHTADYEQYF. CDR3 nucleotides: TGTGCCAGTAGTCCCCACACAGCCGATTATGAGCAGTACTTC. This chain joins TRBV19 and TRBJ2-7; no clear D gene. CDR3 length equals 14 residues. Germline V gives CDR1 LNHDA, CDR2 SQIVND (reference sequence). The V end was cut by 5 bases, the J end by 7 bases, with 18 bases between.

This chain joins TRBV20-1 and TRBJ2-3; D possibly corresponds to TRBD2 (6 bases). The CDR3 extends over 14 amino acids. Germline CDR1 DFQATT, CDR2 SNEGSKA (reference sequence). V shed 3 bases and J shed 0 bases, with 10 bases lying between them. The CDR3 spells CSASDGGSTDTQYF. The DNA for the CDR3 is TGCAGTGCTAGTGATGGGGGGAGCACAGATACGCAGTATTTT.

This clone has only a few counts. This chain links TRBV7-6 with TRBJ1-1; D unresolved. The CDR3 runs 12 residues. CDR1 and CDR2 (germline): SGHVS, FNYEAQ. The germline V and J ends were trimmed by 11 bases and 0 bases, with 10 bases remaining between them. CDR3 DNA: TGTGCCCTACCCAGAATGAACACTGAAGCTTTCTTT. Residues: CALPRMNTEAFF.

As to this clone: The germline gene is not matched at one end of the junction; a read error may be the cause. V usage is TRBV10-1 and J usage is TRBJ2-2; the D gene could be TRBD1 or TRBD2 (5 bases each). The CDR3 is made up of 15 amino acids. Germline V CDR1 and CDR2: WNHNN, SYGVQD (reference sequence). The CDR3 bases are TGCGCCAGCAGTGCCCAGGGCGATGGTTTCGGGGAGCTGTCTTTT. Amino acid sequence: CASSAQGDGFGELSF.

This sequence joins TRBV20-1 and TRBJ1-2, with D uncertain. Per germline, CDR1 DFQATT and CDR2 SNEGSKA (reference sequence). The ends were cut back, 0 bases at V and 1 base at J, with 12 bases in the middle. This CDR3 spans 15 amino acids. CDR3 sequence reads: CSARDPGGLNYGYTF. The CDR3 DNA follows: TGCAGTGCTAGAGATCCCGGCGGACTTAACTATGGCTACACCTTC.

This clone was seen a handful of times. The rearrangement links TRBV27 to TRBJ2-1; D is uncertain. Between the trimmed V and J ends, which lost 2 bases and 8 bases, there was a span of 16 bases. The V gene's germline CDR1 is MNHEY and CDR2 SMNVEV (reference sequence). This CDR3 contains 15 residues. CDR3 DNA: TGTGCCAGCAGTTTAGCCCCGGGTCTCGCCGATGAGCAGTTCTTC. Its protein product is CASSLAPGLADEQFF.

This chain uses TRBV6-1 with TRBJ2-3, with a tentative D call TRBD1 (6 bases). The V gene lost 4 bases and the J gene lost 2 bases, with 13 bases spanning the gap. The CDR3 loop spans 15 amino acids. CDR1 is MNHNS, CDR2 SASEGT, per germline. CDR3 DNA sequence: TGTGCCAGCAGTGCCTCGGGACACCTCACAGATACGCAGTATTTT. Amino acid sequence: CASSASGHLTDTQYF.

The table lists this clone with a few counts. The chain uses TRBV6-5 and TRBJ2-7; D is unclear. This CDR3 is 15 amino acids long. V dropped 2 bases and J dropped 0 bases, with 11 bases sitting between them. Germline V gene lookup returns CDR1 MNHEY and CDR2 SVGAGI. CDR3 region: CASSYRESASYEQYF. The CDR3 DNA reads TGTGCCAGCAGTTACAGGGAATCTGCCTCCTACGAGCAGTACTTC.

The V gene is TRBV28, the J gene TRBJ1-5, with D perhaps matching TRBD1 (5 bases). V was pared by 5 bases and J by 0 bases, with 23 bases between. The CDR3 contains 19 residues. Germline assignment: CDR1 MDHEN and CDR2 SYDVKM. The CDR3 sequence: CASSGHFEGYRYSNQPQHF. In DNA form, the CDR3 reads TGTGCCAGCAGTGGACATTTTGAGGGGTATCGTTATAGCAATCAGCCCCAGCATTTT.

V usage is TRBV27 and J usage is TRBJ2-3; TRBD2 aligns across 13 bases. Germline values: CDR1 MNHEY, CDR2 SMNVEV (reference sequence). The CDR3 sequence is 15 residues long. Unmatched junction bases numbered 3, after V lost 5 bases and J lost 4 bases. The CDR3 region has the DNA TGTGCCAGCAGTACTAGCGGGAGGGGGGCAGATACGCAGTATTTT. Protein sequence: CASSTSGRGADTQYF.

This clone was counted a few times. The chain carries TRBV27 and TRBJ1-6; 8 positions match TRBD1. The CDR3 is made up of 15 amino acids. Trimming at V came to 3 bases and at J to 6 bases, leaving 4 bases not matched to a gene. The germline V gene encodes CDR1 MNHEY and CDR2 SMNVEV (reference sequence). The CDR3 DNA reads TGTGCCAGCAGTTTCCTAACAGGGGGTAATTCACCCCTCCACTTT. Translation: CASSFLTGGNSPLHF.

The chain recombines TRBV11-2 with TRBJ2-5, with unresolved D. The germline V and J ends were trimmed by 2 bases and 5 bases, with 12 bases remaining between them. Germline CDR1 reads SGHAT; CDR2 reads FQNNGV. The CDR3 extends over 14 amino acids. CDR3 in amino acids: CASSLSIAAETQYF. The DNA of the CDR3 is TGTGCCAGCAGCTTATCCATAGCAGCTGAGACCCAGTACTTC.

V and J are TRBV19 and TRBJ2-7, with 12 bases aligning to TRBD1. The ends lost 4 bases at V and 7 bases at J; junction bases unmatched: 8. CDR1 is LNHDA and CDR2 is SQIVND in the germline V gene (reference sequence). The CDR3 contains 15 residues. The CDR3 region is CASSTAGTGGFEQYF. The CDR3 coding sequence is TGTGCCAGTAGTACTGCCGGGACAGGGGGCTTTGAGCAGTACTTC. Together with reference TRBV19 and TRBJ2-7, the CDR3 gives the full variable domain: DGGITQSPKYLFRKEGQNVTLSCEQNLNHDAMYWYRQDPGQGLRLIYYSQIVNDFQKGDIAEGYSVSREKKESFPLTVTSAQKNPTAFYLCASSTAGTGGFEQYFGPGTRLTVT.

This clone occurred once. V and J are TRBV27 and TRBJ1-5; D possibly corresponds to TRBD1 (6 bases). Trimming shortened V by 6 bases and J by 2 bases, and 14 bases separated the two germline ends. The CDR3 extends over 15 amino acids. Germline V CDR1 and CDR2: MNHEY, SMNVEV (reference sequence). The CDR3 is CASRGSGAGNQPQHF. CDR3 in DNA: TGTGCCAGCAGAGGCTCAGGGGCGGGCAATCAGCCCCAGCATTTT.

The chain links TRBV11-1 to TRBJ2-1; 12 bases fit TRBD2. The V segment lost 1 base and the J segment 7 bases; nucleotides outside the gene matches: 5. The CDR3 sequence is 16 residues long. CDR1 SGHAT and CDR2 FQDESV come from the germline V gene (reference sequence). This CDR3 reads CASSLGLAGDLNEQFF. Written as DNA, the CDR3 is TGTGCCAGCAGCTTAGGACTAGCGGGAGATCTGAATGAGCAGTTCTTC.

The chain couples TRBV9 to TRBJ2-5; TRBD2 matches 10 bases. The CDR3 sequence is 15 residues long. Germline trimming cut 6 bases from V and 4 bases from J; bases unmatched to any gene: 9. The germline V gene has CDR1 SGDLS and CDR2 YYNGEE. The CDR3 is CASTPSGLAAETQYF. In DNA, the CDR3 is TGTGCCAGCACCCCAAGCGGACTAGCGGCAGAGACCCAGTACTTC.

The chain joins TRBV28 to TRBJ2-7, with 7 bases that match TRBD1. Germline values: CDR1 MDHEN, CDR2 SYDVKM. V shed 5 bases, J shed 1 base, and the junction held 14 bases outside the gene matches. CDR3 length: 17 amino acids. CDR3 in amino acids: CASSPLSGTDHSYEQYF. As DNA, the CDR3 is TGTGCCAGCAGTCCATTATCCGGGACAGACCATTCCTACGAGCAGTACTTC.

The chain uses TRBV2 and TRBJ1-4, with D maybe TRBD1 (5 bases). This CDR3 contains 13 residues. V lost 7 bases to trimming and J lost 6 bases, with 12 bases between them. Germline loops: CDR1 SNHLY, CDR2 FYNNEI. CDR3 nucleotides: TGTGCCAGCAACCAGGGAACCCATGAAAAACTGTTTTTT. Amino acid sequence: CASNQGTHEKLFF.

This clone was seen a few times. The CDR3: CASSYSGGGGNEQFF. Written as DNA, the CDR3 is TGTGCCAGCAGTTACTCGGGCGGGGGGGGAAATGAGCAGTTCTTC. J is TRBJ2-1 and V is TRBV6-2 or TRBV6-3, with TRBD2 matching 9 bases. V shed 0 bases, J shed 7 bases, and the junction held 4 bases outside the gene matches. Germline CDR1 reads MNHEY; CDR2 reads SVGEGT. The length of the CDR3 is 15 residues.